The 12 T cell receptor beta chains presented below share a single source sample, sequenced in a study of technical replicates of blood from four donors. Some clones are missing from TCRdb's copy, which holds only in-frame ones; the method was immunoSEQ multiplex PCR. Here the sample spans some 70,000 clones, 80% to 95% being singletons. The specimen sequenced was PBMCs. All receptors come from a human donor in good health. Some clones in this sample may be carry-over from other donors' samples.

The chain links TRBV6-5 to TRBJ1-4; 11 bases map to TRBD1. Germline loops: CDR1 MNHEY, CDR2 SVGAGI. Germline trimming cut 0 bases from V and 11 bases from J; bases unmatched to any gene: 2. The CDR3 loop spans 14 amino acids. The CDR3 nucleotides read TGTGCCAGCAGTTACTCGGGACAGGGGGAGAAACTGTTTTTT. It encodes CASSYSGQGEKLFF.

The rearrangement links TRBV7-9 to TRBJ1-2; no clear D. Between the trimmed V and J ends, which lost 5 bases and 6 bases, there was a span of 19 bases. This CDR3 has 15 amino acids. CDR1 and CDR2 from the germline V gene are SEHNR and FQNEAQ (reference sequence). Here the CDR3 reads CASSPREGMEHGYTF. Written as DNA, the CDR3 is TGTGCCAGCAGCCCACGGGAGGGAATGGAGCATGGCTACACCTTC.

V usage is TRBV6-1 and J usage is TRBJ2-6, with D possibly TRBD1 on 6 matching bases. Per the germline V gene, CDR1 is MNHNS and CDR2 is SASEGT. Trimming stripped 4 bases from V and 0 bases from J, with 22 bases between. The CDR3 loop spans 20 amino acids. CDR3 loop: CASSAITGKRRSSGANVLTF. CDR3 nucleotide sequence: TGTGCCAGCAGTGCAATCACAGGGAAAAGGCGTAGCTCTGGGGCCAACGTCCTGACTTTC.

The chain combines TRBV20-1 with TRBJ1-1; maybe TRBD1 (5 bases). The V and J ends lost 7 bases and 1 base respectively, with 7 bases between them. Germline CDR1 DFQATT, CDR2 SNEGSKA (reference sequence). The length of the CDR3 is 11 residues. The CDR3 sequence: CSGQPNTEAFF. The CDR3, as DNA: TGCAGTGGACAGCCGAACACTGAAGCTTTCTTT.

CDR3: CASSLGGHTDTQYF. CDR3 nucleotide sequence: TGTGCCAGCAGCTTAGGGGGCCACACAGATACGCAGTATTTT. The chain combines TRBV11-3 with TRBJ2-3; D is perhaps TRBD1 (5 bases). The CDR3 is 14 residues long. Germline V lookup: CDR1 SGHNT, CDR2 YENEEA. The V end lost 1 base, the J end lost 2 bases, and 7 bases lay between the germline ends. The variable domain in full, completed from reference TRBV11-3 and TRBJ2-3, reads EAGVVQSPRYKIIEKKQPVAFWCNPISGHNTLYWYLQNLGQGPELLIRYENEEAVDDSQLPKDRFSAERLKGVDSTLKIQPAELGDSAVYLCASSLGGHTDTQYFGPGTRLTVL.

Regarding this clone: The same CDR3 is also encoded by other DNA sequences in this sample. The V gene is TRBV5-1, the J gene TRBJ1-1; 8 bases line up with TRBD1. This CDR3 region has 14 residues. Germline V lookup: CDR1 SGHRS, CDR2 YFSETQ. Germline trimming cut 3 bases from V and 1 base from J; bases unmatched to any gene: 2. The CDR3 region has the DNA TGCGCCAGCAGCTCCGGGACAGGGAACACTGAAGCTTTCTTT. Translated, it gives CASSSGTGNTEAFF.

The V and J genes are TRBV27 and TRBJ1-6; 7 nucleotides match TRBD1. Germline values: CDR1 MNHEY, CDR2 SMNVEV (reference sequence). Germline trimming cut 9 bases from V and 6 bases from J; bases unmatched to any gene: 14. The CDR3 contains 16 residues. In nucleotides, the CDR3 is TGTGCCAGTTTGGGGCATCCCGGGACAGCTAATTCACCCCTCCACTTT. This sequence encodes CASLGHPGTANSPLHF.

The chain is built from TRBV28 and TRBJ1-6; D remains unclear. CDR3 length: 13 amino acids. Trimming shortened V by 7 bases and J by 8 bases, and 12 bases separated the two germline ends. Germline values: CDR1 MDHEN, CDR2 SYDVKM. The CDR3 nucleotides read TGTGCCAGCATCGAGGGATCGTATTCACCCCTCCACTTT. Its translation is CASIEGSYSPLHF.

This chain joins TRBV4-2 and TRBJ2-1; 8 positions agree with TRBD2. Germline loops: CDR1 LGHNA, CDR2 YNFKEQ. V shed 1 base and J 3 bases; nucleotides not matched to a gene: 11. The CDR3 covers 18 residues. The CDR3 here is CASSQARGGTGGYNEQFF. CDR3 coding DNA: TGTGCCAGCAGCCAAGCCCGGGGGGGGACGGGTGGCTACAATGAGCAGTTCTTC.

The rearrangement uses TRBV6-4 and TRBJ2-3, with 8 bases that match TRBD2. There are 17 residues in the CDR3. J was trimmed by 2 bases and V by 0 bases; bases with no gene match: 7. Germline V gives CDR1 MRHNA, CDR2 SNTAGT. In DNA, the CDR3 is TGTGCCAGCAGTGACTCGTTGCGGGGGGCCCTCACAGATACGCAGTATTTT. It encodes CASSDSLRGALTDTQYF.

This chain joins TRBV4-1 and TRBJ2-2; perhaps TRBD2 as D (6 bases). The V end was cut by 4 bases, the J end by 7 bases, with 16 bases between. CDR3 size: 15 residues. Per the germline V gene, CDR1 is MGHRA and CDR2 is YSYEKL. The CDR3 DNA follows: TGCGCCAGCAGCCCCCGACTAGAAACGGGCGGGGAGCTGTTTTTT. Encoded protein: CASSPRLETGGELFF.

This chain connects TRBV6-5 to TRBJ2-5; 8 nucleotides align to TRBD2. The ends lost 6 bases at V and 2 bases at J; junction bases unmatched: 5. CDR3 size: 14 residues. CDR1 is MNHEY and CDR2 is SVGAGI in the germline V gene. CDR3 amino acids: CASSLGGGQETQYF. CDR3 nucleotides: TGTGCCAGCAGCCTCGGCGGGGGGCAAGAGACCCAGTACTTC.